A single sample is the source of the 8 T cell receptor beta chains below, sequenced in a study of blood T cell repertoires in COVID-19. Generated by immunoSEQ multiplex PCR, the TCRdb table keeps only in-frame clones and is missing some. The sample has some 200,000 clones; roughly 84% are singletons. The sequencing sample was made of peripheral blood. These receptors all stem from a woman between 40 and 55 years old who had recovered from COVID-19.

V and J are TRBV13 and TRBJ2-7; 7 positions match TRBD1. This CDR3 spans 14 amino acids. Trimming cost V 0 bases and J 5 bases; bases outside gene matches: 4. Germline-derived CDR1 and CDR2 are PRHDT and FYEKMQ (reference sequence). In DNA, the CDR3 is TGTGCCAGCAGCTTAGGGACAGGGATCGACGAGCAGTACTTC. The encoded protein is CASSLGTGIDEQYF.

J is TRBJ2-1 and V is TRBV18; no reliable D call. The V end lost 3 bases, the J end lost 0 bases, and 12 bases lay between the germline ends. Germline CDR1 is KGHSH and CDR2 is LQKENI. The CDR3 covers 16 residues. The CDR3 here is CASSPVMTGSYNEQFF. The CDR3 nucleotides are TGTGCCAGCTCACCTGTGATGACGGGCTCCTACAATGAGCAGTTCTTC.

The V call is TRBV28, the J call TRBJ2-3; D might be TRBD2 (6 bases). Germline loops: CDR1 MDHEN, CDR2 SYDVKM. V was trimmed by 2 bases and J by 4 bases, leaving 16 bases between them. The CDR3 contains 16 residues. CDR3 DNA sequence: TGTGCCAGCAGTTTAGAACGGGGGACCGGCGCAGATACGCAGTATTTT. Amino acid sequence: CASSLERGTGADTQYF. Drawing the rest from reference TRBV28 and TRBJ2-3, the complete variable domain is DVKVTQSSRYLVKRTGEKVFLECVQDMDHENMFWYRQDPGLGLRLIYFSYDVKMKEKGDIPEGYSVSREKKERFSLILESASTNQTSMYLCASSLERGTGADTQYFGPGTRLTVL.

This clone was found a few times. This chain joins TRBV18 and TRBJ1-6; 10 bases are a match to TRBD1. The CDR3 covers 16 residues. Germline V gives CDR1 KGHSH, CDR2 LQKENI. V lost 3 bases to trimming and J lost 7 bases; unmatched junction nucleotides: 6. Here the CDR3 reads CASSPAEDRGNSPLHF. The DNA of the CDR3 is TGTGCCAGCTCACCGGCGGAGGACAGGGGGAATTCACCCCTCCACTTT.

CDR3 nucleotides: TGTGCCAGCAGTGAGGGACAGGGCCACACTGAAGCTTTCTTT. This gives the protein CASSEGQGHTEAFF. The gene calls are TRBV2 and TRBJ1-1; 9 bases are a match to TRBD1. Trimming took 3 bases from V and 3 from J; bases not matched to a gene: 2. CDR3 length equals 14 residues. Per germline, CDR1 SNHLY and CDR2 FYNNEI.

The rearrangement links TRBV6-5 to TRBJ1-2; D is ambiguous. This CDR3 is 16 amino acids long. Trimming stripped 0 bases from V and 2 bases from J, with 13 bases between. Per germline, CDR1 MNHEY and CDR2 SVGAGI. CDR3 in DNA: TGTGCCAGCAGTTACTCGAGAGGAGCTCAGAACTATGGCTACACCTTC. Its translation is CASSYSRGAQNYGYTF.

V gene TRBV28 combines with J gene TRBJ1-5; D perhaps matches TRBD1 (5 bases). V shed 3 bases and J shed 5 bases, with 17 bases lying between them. The CDR3 runs to 16 residues. Germline loops: CDR1 MDHEN, CDR2 SYDVKM. CDR3 DNA: TGTGCCAGCAGTTTCGCGGGACCCCCTGAAGATCAGCCCCAGCATTTT. Protein: CASSFAGPPEDQPQHF. Combining the CDR3 with reference TRBV28 and TRBJ1-5 gives the whole variable domain DVKVTQSSRYLVKRTGEKVFLECVQDMDHENMFWYRQDPGLGLRLIYFSYDVKMKEKGDIPEGYSVSREKKERFSLILESASTNQTSMYLCASSFAGPPEDQPQHFGDGTRLSIL.

The chain is built from TRBV5-1 and TRBJ2-1; D not resolved. The CDR3 has 13 amino acids. The germline V gene has CDR1 SGHRS and CDR2 YFSETQ. V lost 0 bases, J lost 7 bases, and 8 bases lay in between. In DNA, the CDR3 is TGCGCCAGCAGCTTGGCGGGTTGGAATGAGCAGTTCTTC. Translating gives CASSLAGWNEQFF.